A selection of T cell receptor beta chains follows, all from one sample in a study of T cell repertoires in cytomegalovirus infection. MiXCR was run by TCRdb on the reads, yielding one entry per CDR3 protein. This sample yields roughly 630,000 distinct CDR3 sequences, of which about 24% are seen a single time; 6.5% to 10% belongs to the top ten. Sample: CD8+ T cells from PBMCs. These receptors all stem from a human donor in good health (CMV status not recorded). Some clones in this sample may be carry-over from other donors' samples. Both conserved end residues are part of each CDR3. A D gene is named only where the DNA matches it firmly. Size is omitted from some rows. Given values are once, few, many or a class for expanded clones.

>TRBJ2-7|-|TRBV5-1|few
TGCGCCAGCAGCTGGTGGGCGGAAACCTACGAGCAGTACTTC
CASSWWAETYEQYF
>TRBJ1-6|TRBD1|TRBV7-2|many
TGTGCCAGCAGCCCCCTTTTGGACAGGGGTGAGAATTCACCCCTCCACTTT
CASSPLLDRGENSPLHF
>TRBJ1-1|-|TRBV28|-
TGTGCCAGCAGTCCTACGACAGGTAACCATCAAGCTTTCTTT
CASSPTTGNHQAFF
>TRBJ2-7|TRBD1|TRBV19|few
TGTGCCAGTAGTATCGGGACAGGGGCAACCTACGAGCAGTACTTC
CASSIGTGATYEQYF
>TRBJ2-1|TRBD1|TRBV9|few
TGTGCCAGCAGCGTAGCCGGGACAGGTAACCCCTACAATGAGCAGTTCTTC
CASSVAGTGNPYNEQFF
>TRBJ1-1|-|TRBV28|-
TGTGCCAGCACTTCCGTGGGGGGGCAGGGTGAAGCTTTCTTT
CASTSVGGQGEAFF
>TRBJ1-3|-|TRBV6-5|few
TGTGCCAGCAGTTACGGACCCTTTGGAAACACCATATATTTT
CASSYGPFGNTIYF
>TRBJ1-2|-|TRBV6-6|few
TGTGCCAGCAGTTACTTACCCCCTACCGATGGCTACACCTTC
CASSYLPPTDGYTF
>TRBJ1-1|-|TRBV29-1|-
TGCAGCGTTCTGGGGGGGGTTTGGAACACTGAAGCTTTCTTT
CSVLGGVWNTEAFF
>TRBJ2-3|-|TRBV24-1|-
TGTGCCACCAGTGATTTGGGCCTAGATGTGCAGTATTTT
CATSDLGLDVQYF
>TRBJ2-2|-|TRBV29-1|-
TGCAGCGCCTTCTACACCGGGGAGCTGTTTTTT
CSAFYTGELFF
>TRBJ2-1|TRBD2|TRBV28|-
TGTGCCAGCAGTTCGGGACTAGCGATGAATGAGCAGTTCTTC
CASSSGLAMNEQFF
>TRBJ1-5|-|TRBV12-3/TRBV12-4|many
TGTGCCAGCAGTTTAGAGAGCGCTGGGCCCCAGCATTTT
CASSLESAGPQHF
>TRBJ2-1|-|TRBV7-2|many
TGTGCCAGCAGCCCCATTTACAATGAGCAGTTCTTC
CASSPIYNEQFF
>TRBJ1-5|-|TRBV27|few
TGTGCCAGCAGTCAGGGGTCACATAAGAATCAGCCCCAGCATTTT
CASSQGSHKNQPQHF
>TRBJ1-6|-|TRBV12-3/TRBV12-4|few
TGTGCCAGCAGGTCTCCGGGACAAGGGAATTCACCCCTCCACTTT
CASRSPGQGNSPLHF
>TRBJ2-7|TRBD1|TRBV6-1|few
TGTGCCAGCAGTGGAACCGGGACAGAGAGCTCCTACGAGCAGTACTTC
CASSGTGTESSYEQYF
>TRBJ2-2|-|TRBV20-1|few
TGCAGTGCTAGCCAGGGCCGAGGATACACCGGGGAGCTGTTTTTT
CSASQGRGYTGELFF
>TRBJ1-2|TRBD1|TRBV20-1|-
TGCAGTGCTTCCCGGGACAGAATTCTTTATGGCTACACCTTC
CSASRDRILYGYTF
>TRBJ2-4|TRBD1|TRBV20-1|few
TGCAGTGCCACGGCCGGGACAGGGGGCATTCAGTACTTC
CSATAGTGGIQYF
>TRBJ2-1|-|TRBV7-9|many
TGTGCCAGCAGCTTAGGGGGGCACTACAATGAGCAGTTCTTC
CASSLGGHYNEQFF
>TRBJ1-2|-|TRBV7-6|many
TGTGCCAGCAGCCCGACATCTAACTATGGCTACACCTTC
CASSPTSNYGYTF
>TRBJ2-6|-|TRBV28|-
TGTGCCAGCAGTCCCTCGTGGGGGGTCGGGGCCAACGTCCTGACTTTC
CASSPSWGVGANVLTF
>TRBJ1-1|-|TRBV14|few
TGTGCCAGCAGCCAAGCAATCGAGCTGATGAACACTGAAGCTTTCTTT
CASSQAIELMNTEAFF
>TRBJ2-2|-|TRBV27|-
TGTGCCAGCAGTTTAGACCGGGACCCCGGGGAGCTGTTTTTT
CASSLDRDPGELFF
>TRBJ2-5|-|TRBV27|few
TGTGCCACCGGGGACGGTCGGGAGACCCAGTACTTC
CATGDGRETQYF
>TRBJ1-3|-|TRBV12-3/TRBV12-4|-
TGTGCCAGCAGTTTAGGGGGGTTTCCTGGAAACACCATATATTTT
CASSLGGFPGNTIYF
>TRBJ1-2|TRBD1|TRBV27|-
TGTGCCAGCAGCCTTAATTATGGGACAGAGAAGGGCTACACCTTC
CASSLNYGTEKGYTF
>TRBJ2-5|-|TRBV7-2|many
TGTGCCAGCAGCCCGGGGACAGTCTCGGAGGGGGAGACCCAGTACTTC
CASSPGTVSEGETQYF